The rows below give T cell receptor beta chains drawn from one sample of a study of T-cell reconstitution after alpha-beta-depleted transplantation in children. Each CDR3 protein gets one entry after TCRdb re-called the PCR reads with MiXCR. The table lists under 25,000 distinct CDR3 sequences, about an eighth of them singletons. The specimen comprised PBMCs, mostly from graft donor cells, sampled 60 days after TCRalphabeta/CD19-depleted stem cell transplant. The receptors were sampled from a female patient aged 2-15 years who had a stem cell transplant for congenital amegakaryocytic thrombocytopenia, so the T cells may come from the graft donor. Both conserved end residues are part of each CDR3. Some rows have no size entry. The others give once, few or many, or a class for an expanded clone.

many TRBV18 CASSYMKREPTDTQYF
many TRBV10-3 CAISAPQGFSSYEQYF
many TRBV18 CASSPRNAYGAGANVLTF
few TRBV10-3 CAITGDPRDPNNEQFF
many TRBV12-3/TRBV12-4 CASRGRRDHQPQHF
many TRBV10-2 CASRSSGPETQYF
NA TRBV11-2 CASSLSVGGSNEQYF
medium-sized TRBV20-1 CSAFKGWDEQFF
few TRBV30 CAWMRTDTYEQYF
NA TRBV18 CASSPRSGLAGGFYNEQFF
many TRBV5-1 CASSLAGGQETQYF
many TRBV29-1 CSVEPSGTGTDTQYF
NA TRBV12-3/TRBV12-4 CASSLQLGSSNEQFF
many TRBV5-1 CASSAVTGGYETQYF
many TRBV20-1 CSAVGTSGTRTKNIQYF
many TRBV10-3 CAISEATGGSDTQYF
many TRBV11-2 CASSQNTEAFF
many TRBV11-3 CASSFSLTGELFF
many TRBV10-2 CASTGLGRHGELFF
many TRBV20-1 CSAGINEQFF
many TRBV3-1 CASSQLTSGRGNYEQYF
many TRBV20-1 CSARVGNTDTQYF
many TRBV6-2/TRBV6-3 CASTGTSGPELISSGANVLTF
NA TRBV30 CAWSVQGGSGGLTEAFF
few TRBV12-3/TRBV12-4 CASSAGDYHPSSYEQYF